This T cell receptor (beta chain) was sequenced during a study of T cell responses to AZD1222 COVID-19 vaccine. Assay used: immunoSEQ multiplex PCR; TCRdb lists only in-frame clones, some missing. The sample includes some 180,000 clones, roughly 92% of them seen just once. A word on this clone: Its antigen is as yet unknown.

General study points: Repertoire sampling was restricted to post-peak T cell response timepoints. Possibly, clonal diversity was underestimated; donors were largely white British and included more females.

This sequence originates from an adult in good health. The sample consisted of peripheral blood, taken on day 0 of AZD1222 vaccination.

The CDR3, as DNA: TGTGCCAGCAGCCCCCCCCACGGCACAGATACGCAGTATTTT. As protein: CASSPPHGTDTQYF. The V gene is TRBV6-6, the J gene TRBJ2-3; unclear D gene. Between the trimmed V and J ends, which lost 6 bases and 1 base, there was a span of 11 bases. Germline CDR1 reads MNHNY; CDR2 reads SVGAGI (reference sequence). The CDR3 sequence is 14 residues long.